The entry that follows covers one TCR beta chain sequence. The antigen is undetermined. These data originate in a study of graft-versus-host responses after intestinal transplantation. Study overall: Anti-thymocyte globulin induction, then tacrolimus and steroids for about three years, went to all recipients.

Sequencing was performed with immunoSEQ multiplex PCR; in TCRdb, only in-frame clones are kept and a portion is missing. Of around 100,000 clones in the sample, more than 90% were seen once. V lost 0 bases and J lost 6, with 10 bases in between. The length of the CDR3 is 14 residues. CDR1 is MNHEY, CDR2 SVGAGI, per germline. Findings and caveats of the study: Within allografts, high graft-versus-host to host-versus-graft clonal ratios were seen among patients with graft-donor T cell macrochimerism.

The chain couples TRBV6-5 to TRBJ2-3; D remains unclear. The sequence was collected from a human donor who was the organ donor for an intestinal transplant. Sequenced here: unstimulated CD4+ T cells sorted from spleen or lymph node cells, sampled before transplant. The DNA for the CDR3 is TGTGCCAGCAGTTACTCAAGGGCGGCGGATACGCAGTATTTT. It yields the protein CASSYSRAADTQYF.